The 3 T cell receptor beta chains below were found in one sample sequenced in a study of blood T cell repertoires in COVID-19. Some clones are missing from TCRdb's copy, which holds only in-frame ones; the method was immunoSEQ multiplex PCR. The data hold about 150,000 clones, with 80% to 90% observed a single time. Input material: peripheral blood. These receptors came from a woman in her sixties or seventies with COVID-19, enrolled during active disease.

This clone was observed a few times. The CDR3 spells CASSQVRVDYEQYF. DNA of the CDR3: TGTGCCAGCAGCCAAGTCAGGGTGGATTACGAGCAGTACTTC. V usage is TRBV3-1 (or the pseudogene TRBV3-2) and J usage is TRBJ2-7; TRBD1 might be the D (5 bases). The CDR3 consists of 14 residues. V was pared by 1 base and J by 4 bases, with 11 bases between. Germline-derived CDR1 and CDR2 are LGHDT and YNNKEL (reference sequence).

V usage is TRBV27 and J usage is TRBJ2-5, with D possibly matching TRBD2 (5 bases). V dropped 2 bases and J dropped 5 bases, with 18 bases sitting between them. In germline, CDR1 is MNHEY, CDR2 SMNVEV (reference sequence). CDR3 length: 16 amino acids. The CDR3 nucleotides are TGTGCCAGCAGTTTAAGTCGGGGTGCTCATGTGGAGACCCAGTACTTC. The encoded protein is CASSLSRGAHVETQYF.

DNA for the CDR3: TGTGCCAGCTCACCCGGACAGGGTACGGGCAATCAGCCCCAGCATTTT. Residues: CASSPGQGTGNQPQHF. The chain links TRBV18 to TRBJ1-5, with 8 bases matching TRBD1. The CDR3 consists of 16 residues. The V and J ends lost 3 bases and 2 bases, in that order; junction bases with no gene match: 6. Germline CDR1 KGHSH, CDR2 LQKENI.